This passage covers 5 T cell receptor beta chains from one sample sequenced in a study of shared clonotypes between healthy human individuals. The table came from immunoSEQ multiplex PCR; TCRdb's copy has only in-frame clones and leaves some out. Of roughly 110,000 clones listed, about 63% were seen once; the top ten hold around 23%. Sequencing was done on a sample of memory CD8+ T cells sorted from blood. The subset here: CD45RO+ cells pooled with CCR7-negative TemRA cells. The receptors shown here come from a woman under 40 in good health.

The CDR3 coding sequence is TGTGCCAGCAGCCAAAAGGGGGACCTCTCTGGAAACACCATATATTTT. Translation gives CASSQKGDLSGNTIYF. This sequence joins TRBV7-9 and TRBJ1-3; tentatively, D is TRBD1 (6 bases). The CDR3 consists of 16 residues. Germline CDR1 SEHNR, CDR2 FQNEAQ (reference sequence). Trimming left V 5 bases short and J 0 bases short, with 14 bases between.

This sequence joins TRBV6-6 and TRBJ2-7; D not certain. CDR3 size: 13 residues. The germline V and J ends were trimmed by 3 bases and 4 bases, with 10 bases remaining between them. Germline CDR1 MNHNY, CDR2 SVGAGI (reference sequence). The CDR3 DNA reads as TGTGCCAGCAGTTATCTTCTCCGATACGAGCAGTACTTC. Translated: CASSYLLRYEQYF.

This clone turned up a few times. The chain combines TRBV29-1 with TRBJ1-2; D is uncertain. Per germline, CDR1 SQVTM and CDR2 ANQGSEA. V shed 3 bases and J shed 7 bases, with 12 bases lying between them. The CDR3 sequence is 12 residues long. The CDR3 DNA is TGCAGCGTTGATATCCCCCTGGGTGGCTACACCTTC. As protein: CSVDIPLGGYTF.

The chain employs TRBV7-9 and TRBJ1-2, with D unclear. Germline CDR1 is SEHNR and CDR2 is FQNEAQ (reference sequence). The CDR3 is 15 amino acids. With 1 base removed from V and 4 bases from J, the gap between germline ends came to 13 bases. CDR3 loop: CASSLVGKGIYGYTF. CDR3 DNA: TGTGCCAGCAGCTTAGTGGGAAAAGGTATCTATGGCTACACCTTC.

V is TRBV28 and J is TRBJ2-7, with 12 bases identical to TRBD2. V trimming: 5 bases; J trimming: 6 bases; junction bases outside the gene matches: 8. Germline values: CDR1 MDHEN, CDR2 SYDVKM. The CDR3 sequence is 15 residues long. The chain's CDR3 is CASSRALAGGCEQYF. The CDR3 DNA follows: TGTGCCAGCAGTCGGGCTCTAGCGGGAGGGTGCGAGCAGTACTTC.